These 6 T cell receptor beta chains share one sample of origin, sequenced in a study of shared clonotypes between healthy human individuals. Assay used: immunoSEQ multiplex PCR; TCRdb lists only in-frame clones, some missing. This sample yields about 2.1 million clones, of which roughly 93% are seen a single time; around 1.7% belongs to the top ten. CD45RO-negative cells were positively selected for CCR7, leaving out terminally differentiated effector memory CD45RA+ cells. Sequenced sample: naive CD8+ T cells from PBMCs. Source of these receptors: a man aged 18 to 29 in good health. Some clones in this sample may be carry-over from other donors' samples.

The chain uses TRBV25-1 and TRBJ1-1; the D gene is possibly TRBD1 (6 bases). V was clipped by 3 bases and J by 2 bases, with 22 bases between them. CDR1 MGHDK and CDR2 SYGVNS come from the germline V gene. The CDR3 is 18 residues long. The CDR3 protein is CASSEDTGIKWPNTEAFF. The CDR3 DNA reads TGTGCCAGCAGTGAGGACACAGGGATAAAGTGGCCTAACACTGAAGCTTTCTTT.

As to this clone: The sample carries other DNA sequences with the same CDR3. The chain has TRBV27 and TRBJ2-7, with D perhaps matching TRBD1 (6 bases). Trimming removed 3 bases at V and 3 bases at J, with 9 bases between. CDR1 and CDR2 from the germline V gene are MNHEY and SMNVEV (reference sequence). The CDR3 has 13 amino acids. The CDR3 nucleotides read TGTGCCAGCAGTTTCCGAGGGGGCTACGAGCAGTACTTC. This gives the protein CASSFRGGYEQYF.

The chain has TRBV7-3 and TRBJ2-1; 8 bases agree with TRBD2. The CDR3 totals 18 residues. Germline CDR1 reads SGHTA; CDR2 reads FQGTGA. Losses at the gene ends were 4 bases for V and 7 bases for J; bases not matched to a gene: 18. The CDR3 region has the DNA TGTGCCAGCAGCTCCACCCCCAATCCGACGGGACTAGGGAATGAGCAGTTCTTC. Translating gives CASSSTPNPTGLGNEQFF.

This clone was seen only a few times. V is TRBV30 and J is TRBJ1-1; a possible D gene is TRBD1 (5 bases). The CDR3 is 12 residues long. V was trimmed by 0 bases and J by 5 bases, leaving 7 bases between them. Germline CDR1 GTSNPN, CDR2 SVGIG (reference sequence). The CDR3 sequence: CAWSVKGTEAFF. The CDR3 DNA follows: TGTGCCTGGAGTGTCAAGGGGACTGAAGCTTTCTTT.

The chain combines TRBV27 with TRBJ2-2; 7 bases line up with TRBD1. Unmatched junction bases numbered 22, after V lost 8 bases and J lost 4 bases. The CDR3 consists of 19 residues. The germline V gene has CDR1 MNHEY and CDR2 SMNVEV (reference sequence). DNA for the CDR3: TGTGCCAGCTCCCAGGGTGGGACAGCTTACCGAATGGCCACCGGGGAGCTGTTTTTT. This codes for CASSQGGTAYRMATGELFF.

The J gene is TRBJ2-5, the V gene TRBV28, with 9 bases matching TRBD2. Germline CDR1 reads MDHEN; CDR2 reads SYDVKM. This CDR3 is 14 amino acids long. J gave up 1 base and V 6 bases, and 3 bases lay outside the gene matches. CDR3 amino acids: CASRIAGAQETQYF. The CDR3 nucleotides read TGTGCCAGCAGAATAGCGGGGGCCCAAGAGACCCAGTACTTC.